The rows below give T cell receptor beta chains drawn from one sample of a study of blood T cell repertoires in COVID-19. Clones were sequenced by immunoSEQ multiplex PCR, and TCRdb holds only the in-frame ones, with some missing. The data contain under 150,000 clones, around 81% of them seen just once; the ten biggest clones take up around 6.2%. Sequencing input: PBMCs or T cells enriched from blood (not recorded which). The source of these receptors is a woman in her thirties or forties who had recovered from COVID-19. The CDR3 runs from the conserved cysteine through the conserved F or W. The D gene is left open where the match is weak. The size entry is marked missing in some rows and otherwise reads once, few, many or a size class.

v_gene,abundance,d_gene,j_gene,CDR3nt,CDR3aa
TRBV29-1,.,.,TRBJ1-1,TGCAGCGTTGTCCCTTTGACTGGTTACGGGGCTTTCTTT,CSVVPLTGYGAFF
TRBV5-4,.,TRBD2,TRBJ2-3,TGTGCCAGCAGCAGGCGGGGGGGATCGGATACGCAGTATTTT,CASSRRGGSDTQYF
TRBV13,few,.,TRBJ2-5,TGTGCCAGCAGCCTCGGGACTGCGGAGACCCAGTACTTC,CASSLGTAETQYF
TRBV12-2,.,.,TRBJ2-2,TGTGCAAGTCGCCTCCGAGCCGGGGAGCTGTTTTTT,CASRLRAGELFF
TRBV30,.,TRBD1,TRBJ1-5,TGTGCCTGGAGCGGGACAGGGGCTCAGCCCCAGCATTTT,CAWSGTGAQPQHF
TRBV9,.,TRBD1,TRBJ2-7,TGTGCCAGCAGCGGGGGGACAGGGGGCCTCGAAGAGCAGTACTTC,CASSGGTGGLEEQYF
TRBV2,.,TRBD1,TRBJ1-2,TGTGCCAGCAGTGAAGTTGGACAGGGAGGTGGCTACACCTTC,CASSEVGQGGGYTF
TRBV7-8,.,TRBD2,TRBJ2-1,TGTGCCAGCAGCTCCCGGACTAGCGGGACTGAGGACAATGAGCAGTTCTTC,CASSSRTSGTEDNEQFF
TRBV10-3,.,TRBD2,TRBJ2-1,TGTGCCATCAGTGAGTCGGCGGGAGGATCCAATGAGCAGTTCTTC,CAISESAGGSNEQFF
TRBV7-9,.,TRBD2,TRBJ2-7,TGTGCCAGCAGCCTAGGTTCGGGGACTAGCGGGAGGGCCGGCGAGCAGTACTTC,CASSLGSGTSGRAGEQYF
TRBV3-1/TRBV3-2,.,.,TRBJ1-6,TGTGCCAGCAGGAGACAGAATTCACCCCTCCACTTT,CASRRQNSPLHF
TRBV9,.,TRBD1,TRBJ1-4,TGTGCCAGCAGCCCCCGGGACAGCTATAATGAAAAACTGTTTTTT,CASSPRDSYNEKLFF
TRBV12-5,.,.,TRBJ2-7,TGTGCTAGTGGTCCCCAGGGCGGGGACGAGCAGTACTTC,CASGPQGGDEQYF
TRBV15,.,TRBD1,TRBJ2-5,TGTGCCACCTCGGCAGGGGGCGACGGAAAGACCCAGTACTTC,CATSAGGDGKTQYF
TRBV6-1,.,TRBD2,TRBJ2-3,TGTGCCAGCAGTGACAGCGGGGGACTATACCGAACAGATACGCAGTATTTT,CASSDSGGLYRTDTQYF
TRBV10-3,once,TRBD1,TRBJ1-2,TGTGCCATCAGCCTAGGGACAGTAGCTAACTATGGCTACACCTTC,CAISLGTVANYGYTF
TRBV10-2,.,.,TRBJ1-3,TGCGCCAGCAGCTACTCTGGAAACACCATATATTTT,CASSYSGNTIYF
TRBV9,.,TRBD2,TRBJ2-1,TGTGCCAGCAGCGTAGGGAGCGGGGGGTTATACAATGAGCAGTTCTTC,CASSVGSGGLYNEQFF
TRBV7-8,.,.,TRBJ2-1,TGTGCCAGCAGCTTATCGTACAGAGGGCCCAATGAGCAGTTCTTC,CASSLSYRGPNEQFF
TRBV9,.,TRBD1,TRBJ1-2,TGTGCCAGCAGCGAAGGGACAGCACTTAACTATGGCTACACCTTC,CASSEGTALNYGYTF
TRBV7-9,once,TRBD1,TRBJ2-5,TGTGCCAGCAGCTTCCAGGGGGAAGAGACCCAGTACTTC,CASSFQGEETQYF
TRBV13,.,.,TRBJ1-2,TGTGCCAGCTCGGGGGTCAGGAACTATGGCTACACCTTC,CASSGVRNYGYTF
TRBV3-1/TRBV3-2,.,.,TRBJ1-2,TGTGCCAGCAGCCAAGATCCAGGGATTGTCCTAACTGGCTATGGCTACACCTTC,CASSQDPGIVLTGYGYTF
TRBV29-1,few,TRBD2,TRBJ2-3,TGCAGCGTTGAGGCGGGAGGGCCAGTGACAGATACGCAGTATTTT,CSVEAGGPVTDTQYF
TRBV25-1,once,TRBD1,TRBJ1-2,TGTGCCAGCAGTGAATCAGGGGACAGGGAGAAGAATGGCTACACCTTC,CASSESGDREKNGYTF